The TCR beta chain under discussion was sequenced for a study of CD8 T cells in Susac syndrome. About the study: Sequencing included Susac syndrome patients, over 5 of them with active disease and under 10 in remission.

The authors reverse transcribed 0.5 to 1 ug RNA with random hexamers. Amplification of TCR beta CDR3 by immunoSEQ multiplex PCR spanned 54 Vbeta and 13 Jbeta. Each CDR3 protein is one row after TCRdb ran MiXCR on the immunoSEQ multiplex PCR reads. The repertoire consists of some 180,000 distinct CDR3 sequences, with about 95% occurring once and the leading ten covering about 0.1%. This CDR3 region has 17 residues. V trimming: 6 bases; J trimming: 5 bases; junction bases outside the gene matches: 14. Sequenced: CD4+ T cells from PBMCs. This receptor was obtained from a human donor with Susac syndrome. The J gene is TRBJ2-1, the V gene TRBV12-3 or TRBV12-4; 9 bases match TRBD2. The CDR3: CASSTSPGTSLNNEQFF. The CDR3 DNA follows: TGTGCCAGCAGCACATCCCCCGGGACTAGCCTGAACAATGAGCAGTTCTTC.